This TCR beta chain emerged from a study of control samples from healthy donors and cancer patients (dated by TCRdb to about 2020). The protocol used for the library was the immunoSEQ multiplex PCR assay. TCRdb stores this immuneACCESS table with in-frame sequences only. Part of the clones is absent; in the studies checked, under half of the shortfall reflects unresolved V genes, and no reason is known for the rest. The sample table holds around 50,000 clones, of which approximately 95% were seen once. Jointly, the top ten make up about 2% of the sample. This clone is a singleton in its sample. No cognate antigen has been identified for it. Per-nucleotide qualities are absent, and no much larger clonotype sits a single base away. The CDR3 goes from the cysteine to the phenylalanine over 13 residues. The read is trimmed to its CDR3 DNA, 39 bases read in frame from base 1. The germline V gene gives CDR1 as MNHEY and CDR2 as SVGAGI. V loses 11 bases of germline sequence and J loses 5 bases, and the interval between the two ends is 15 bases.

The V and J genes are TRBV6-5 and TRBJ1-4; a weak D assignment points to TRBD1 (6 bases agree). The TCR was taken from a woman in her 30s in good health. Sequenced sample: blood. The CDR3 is CAHTTGLNEKLFF. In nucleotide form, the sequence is TGTGCCCACACGACAGGCTTAAATGAAAAACTGTTTTTT.